Following are 3 T cell receptor beta chains from one sample sequenced in a study of sequential checkpoint blockade in melanoma. Specified treatment: randomized to nivolumab then ipilimumab (arm A) or the reverse (arm B). The data were produced by immunoSEQ multiplex PCR, yet TCRdb's version contains in-frame clones alone and is incomplete. The table includes about 3,400 clones, about a fifth detected once. Here the sequenced sample was tumor tissue (inferred from file names), taken from a patient given nivolumab and ipilimumab in sequence. These receptors came from a human donor with melanoma.

This clone is termed medium-sized (0.01 to 0.1%). The chain carries TRBV11-3 and TRBJ2-7, with 8 nucleotides matching TRBD1. CDR1 is SGHNT, CDR2 YENEEA, per germline. The ends lost 1 base at V and 2 bases at J; junction bases unmatched: 4. The CDR3 totals 15 residues. CDR3: CASSLGQGSAYEQYF. CDR3 nucleotides: TGTGCCAGCAGCTTAGGACAGGGGTCTGCCTACGAGCAGTACTTC.

The chain uses TRBV6-8 and TRBJ1-5, with 9 positions matching TRBD1. The CDR3 length is 17 residues. Germline trimming cut 5 bases from V and 4 bases from J; bases unmatched to any gene: 12. Germline-derived CDR1 and CDR2 are MNHGY and SAAAGT. The CDR3 spells CASSGTGGAGGNQPQHF. In DNA form, the CDR3 reads TGTGCCAGCAGTGGCACAGGGGGCGCAGGCGGGAATCAGCCCCAGCATTTT.

The rearrangement uses TRBV6-8 and TRBJ1-6, with 9 bases identical to TRBD1. Trimming cost V 6 bases and J 9 bases; bases outside gene matches: 6. The germline V gene has CDR1 MNHGY and CDR2 SAAAGT. This CDR3 contains 14 residues. The CDR3 nucleotides read TGTGCCAGCAGGACCGGGACAGGGATTTCACCCCTCCACTTT. The encoded protein is CASRTGTGISPLHF.